This T cell receptor beta chain appears in the sequencing data of a study of shared clonotypes between healthy human individuals. General study points: Enrolling few donors narrowed the genetic and exposure-history diversity that was represented.

This table comes from immunoSEQ multiplex PCR, and its TCRdb copy is limited to in-frame clones, with some not included. The table includes over 2 million clones, 92% detected once. As to this clone: Its antigen is unidentified.

J lost 5 bases, V lost 5 bases, and 1 base had no gene match. This CDR3 has 13 amino acids. CDR1 and CDR2 (germline): SSHAT, FNYEAQ (reference sequence). This sequence was found in a man younger than 30 in good health. Some clones in this sample may be carry-over from other donors' samples. Sequencing was performed on naive CD4+ T cells from PBMCs. Subset reported: CD45RA+ positively selected. The V and J genes are TRBV7-7 and TRBJ2-1; TRBD1 matches 9 bases. CDR3 nucleotides: TGTGCCAGCAGCCGGGACAGGGACAATGAGCAGTTCTTC. It is translated as CASSRDRDNEQFF.